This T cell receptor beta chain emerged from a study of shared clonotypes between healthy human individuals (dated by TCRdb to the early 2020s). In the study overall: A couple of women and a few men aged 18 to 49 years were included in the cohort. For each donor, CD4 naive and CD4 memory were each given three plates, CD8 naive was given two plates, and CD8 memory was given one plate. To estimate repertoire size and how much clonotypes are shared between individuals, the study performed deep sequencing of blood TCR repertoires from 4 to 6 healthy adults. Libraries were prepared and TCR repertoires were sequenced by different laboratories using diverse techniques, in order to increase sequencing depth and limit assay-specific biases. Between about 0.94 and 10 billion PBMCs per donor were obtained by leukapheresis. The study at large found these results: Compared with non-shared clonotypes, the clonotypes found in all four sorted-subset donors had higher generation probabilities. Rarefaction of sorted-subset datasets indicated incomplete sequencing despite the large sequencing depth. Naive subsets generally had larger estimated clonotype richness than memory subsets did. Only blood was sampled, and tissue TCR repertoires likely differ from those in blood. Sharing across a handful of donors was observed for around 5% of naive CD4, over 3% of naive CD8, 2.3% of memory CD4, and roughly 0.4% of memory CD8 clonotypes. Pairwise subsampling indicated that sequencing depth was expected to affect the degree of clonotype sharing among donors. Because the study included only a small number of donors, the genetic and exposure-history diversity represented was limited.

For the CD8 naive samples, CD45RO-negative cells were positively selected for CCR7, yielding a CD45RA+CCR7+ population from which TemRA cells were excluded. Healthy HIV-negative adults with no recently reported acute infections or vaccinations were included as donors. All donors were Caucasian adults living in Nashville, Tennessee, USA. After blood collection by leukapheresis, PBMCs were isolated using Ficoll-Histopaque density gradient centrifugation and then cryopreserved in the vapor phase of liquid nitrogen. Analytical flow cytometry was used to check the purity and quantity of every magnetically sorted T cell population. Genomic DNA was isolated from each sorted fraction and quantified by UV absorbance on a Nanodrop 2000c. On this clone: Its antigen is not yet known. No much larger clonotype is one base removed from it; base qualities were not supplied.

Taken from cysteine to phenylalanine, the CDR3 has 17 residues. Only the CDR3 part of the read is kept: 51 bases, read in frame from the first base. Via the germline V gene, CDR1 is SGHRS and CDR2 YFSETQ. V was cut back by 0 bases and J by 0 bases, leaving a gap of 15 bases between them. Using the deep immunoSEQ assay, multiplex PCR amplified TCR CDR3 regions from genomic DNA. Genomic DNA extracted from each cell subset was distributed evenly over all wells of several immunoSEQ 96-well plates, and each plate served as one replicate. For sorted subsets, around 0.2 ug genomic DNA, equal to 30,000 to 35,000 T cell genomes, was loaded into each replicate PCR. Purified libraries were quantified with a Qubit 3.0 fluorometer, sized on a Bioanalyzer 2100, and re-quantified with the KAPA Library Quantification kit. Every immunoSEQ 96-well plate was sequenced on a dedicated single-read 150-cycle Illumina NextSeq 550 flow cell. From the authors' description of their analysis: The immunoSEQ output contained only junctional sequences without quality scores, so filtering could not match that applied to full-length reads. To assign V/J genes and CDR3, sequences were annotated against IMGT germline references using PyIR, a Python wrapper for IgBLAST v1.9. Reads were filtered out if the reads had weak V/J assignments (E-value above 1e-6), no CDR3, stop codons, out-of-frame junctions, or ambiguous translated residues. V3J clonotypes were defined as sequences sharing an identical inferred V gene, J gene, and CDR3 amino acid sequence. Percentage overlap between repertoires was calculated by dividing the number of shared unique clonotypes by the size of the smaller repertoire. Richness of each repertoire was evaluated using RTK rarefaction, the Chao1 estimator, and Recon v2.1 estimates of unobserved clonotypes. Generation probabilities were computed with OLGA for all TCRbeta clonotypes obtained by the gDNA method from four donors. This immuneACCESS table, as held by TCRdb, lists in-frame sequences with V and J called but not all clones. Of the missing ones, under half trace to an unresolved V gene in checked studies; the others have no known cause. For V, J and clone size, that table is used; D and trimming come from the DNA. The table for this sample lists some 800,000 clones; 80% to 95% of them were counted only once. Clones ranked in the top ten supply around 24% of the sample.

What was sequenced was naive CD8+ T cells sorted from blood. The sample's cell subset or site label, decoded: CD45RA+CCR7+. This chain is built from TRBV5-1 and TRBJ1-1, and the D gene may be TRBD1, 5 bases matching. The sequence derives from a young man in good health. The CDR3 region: CASSLGQGGWVNTEAFF. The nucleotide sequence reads TGCGCCAGCAGCTTGGGCCAGGGAGGTTGGGTGAACACTGAAGCTTTCTTT.